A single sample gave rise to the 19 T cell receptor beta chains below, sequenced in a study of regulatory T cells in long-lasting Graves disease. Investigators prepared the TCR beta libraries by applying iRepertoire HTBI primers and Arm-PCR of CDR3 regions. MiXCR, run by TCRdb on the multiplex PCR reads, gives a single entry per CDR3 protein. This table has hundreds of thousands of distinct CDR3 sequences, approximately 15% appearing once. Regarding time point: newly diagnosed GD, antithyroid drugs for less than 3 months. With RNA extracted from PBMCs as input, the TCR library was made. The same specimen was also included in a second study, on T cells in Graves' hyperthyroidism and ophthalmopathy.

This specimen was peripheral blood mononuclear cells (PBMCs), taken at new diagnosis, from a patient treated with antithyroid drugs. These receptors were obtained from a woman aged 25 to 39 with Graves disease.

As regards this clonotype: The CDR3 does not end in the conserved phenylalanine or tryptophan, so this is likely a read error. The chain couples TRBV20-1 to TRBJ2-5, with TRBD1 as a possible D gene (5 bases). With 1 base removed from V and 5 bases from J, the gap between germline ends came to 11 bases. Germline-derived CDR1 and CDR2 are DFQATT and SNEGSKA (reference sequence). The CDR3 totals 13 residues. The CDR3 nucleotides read TGCAGTGCTAGAGTTACAGGAATCGAGACCCAGTACCTC. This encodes CSARVTGIETQYL.

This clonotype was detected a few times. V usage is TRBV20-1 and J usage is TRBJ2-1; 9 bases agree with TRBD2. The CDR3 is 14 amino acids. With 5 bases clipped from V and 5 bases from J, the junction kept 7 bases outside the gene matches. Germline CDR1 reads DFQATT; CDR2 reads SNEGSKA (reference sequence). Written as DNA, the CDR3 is TGCAGTGCTCTCGGACTAGCGTACGACAATGAGCAGTTCTTC. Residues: CSALGLAYDNEQFF.

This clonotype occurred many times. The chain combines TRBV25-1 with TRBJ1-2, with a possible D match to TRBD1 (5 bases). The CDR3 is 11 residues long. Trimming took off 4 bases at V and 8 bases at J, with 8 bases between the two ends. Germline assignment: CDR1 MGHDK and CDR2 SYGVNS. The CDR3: CASSATVGYTF. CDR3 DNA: TGTGCCAGCAGTGCGACAGTCGGCTACACCTTC.

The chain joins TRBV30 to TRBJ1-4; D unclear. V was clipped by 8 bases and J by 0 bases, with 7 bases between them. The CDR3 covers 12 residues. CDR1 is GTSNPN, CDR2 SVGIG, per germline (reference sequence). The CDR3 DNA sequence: TGTGCCCTGGGATCAACTAATGAAAAACTGTTTTTT. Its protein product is CALGSTNEKLFF.

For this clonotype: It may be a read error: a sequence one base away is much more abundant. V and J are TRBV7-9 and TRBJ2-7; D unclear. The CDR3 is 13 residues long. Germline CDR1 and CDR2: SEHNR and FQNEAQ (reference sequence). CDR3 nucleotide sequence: TGTGTCAGCAGCTTAGGGCGGATATACGAGCAGTACTTC. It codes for CVSSLGRIYEQYF.

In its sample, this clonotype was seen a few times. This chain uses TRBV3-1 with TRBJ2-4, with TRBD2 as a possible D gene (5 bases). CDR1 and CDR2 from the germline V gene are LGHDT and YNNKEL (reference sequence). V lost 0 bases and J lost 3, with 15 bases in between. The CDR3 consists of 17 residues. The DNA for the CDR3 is TGTGCCAGCAGCCAAGAAGGTCTGAGGGCTGGCAAAAACATTCAGTACTTC. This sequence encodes CASSQEGLRAGKNIQYF. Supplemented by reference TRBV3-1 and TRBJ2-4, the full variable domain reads DTAVSQTPKYLVTQMGNDKSIKCEQNLGHDTMYWYKQDSKKFLKIMFSYNNKELIINETVPNRFSPKSPDKAHLNLHINSLELGDSAVYFCASSQEGLRAGKNIQYFGAGTRLSVL.

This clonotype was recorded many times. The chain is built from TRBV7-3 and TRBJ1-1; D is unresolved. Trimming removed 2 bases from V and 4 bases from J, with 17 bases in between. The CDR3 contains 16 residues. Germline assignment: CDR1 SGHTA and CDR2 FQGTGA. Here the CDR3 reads CASSLGSPSSGTEAFF. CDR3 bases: TGTGCCAGCAGCTTAGGCAGCCCGTCGTCGGGCACTGAAGCTTTCTTT.

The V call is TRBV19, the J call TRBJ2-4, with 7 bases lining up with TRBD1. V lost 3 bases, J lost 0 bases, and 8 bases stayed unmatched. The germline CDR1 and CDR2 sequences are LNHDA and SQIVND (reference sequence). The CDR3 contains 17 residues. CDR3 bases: TGTGCCAGTAGTATCTCACAGGGGACCCTAGCCAAAAACATTCAGTACTTC. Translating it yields CASSISQGTLAKNIQYF. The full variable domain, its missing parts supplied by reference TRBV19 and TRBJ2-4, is DGGITQSPKYLFRKEGQNVTLSCEQNLNHDAMYWYRQDPGQGLRLIYYSQIVNDFQKGDIAEGYSVSREKKESFPLTVTSAQKNPTAFYLCASSISQGTLAKNIQYFGAGTRLSVL.

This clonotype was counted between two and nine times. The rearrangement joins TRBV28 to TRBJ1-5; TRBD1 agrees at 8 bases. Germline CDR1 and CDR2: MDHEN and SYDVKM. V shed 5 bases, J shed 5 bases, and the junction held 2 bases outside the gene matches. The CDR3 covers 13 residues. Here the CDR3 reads CASSKQGDQPQHF. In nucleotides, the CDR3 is TGTGCCAGCAGTAAACAGGGGGATCAGCCCCAGCATTTT.

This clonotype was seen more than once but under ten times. The CDR3 DNA reads TGCAGCGTCGGGGACCCGAAAAACATTCAGTACTTC. It specifies CSVGDPKNIQYF. The chain joins TRBV29-1 to TRBJ2-4; D is tentatively TRBD1 or TRBD2 (5 bases each). Germline assignment: CDR1 SQVTM and CDR2 ANQGSEA. The germline V and J ends were trimmed by 6 bases and 4 bases, with 10 bases remaining between them. The CDR3 is 12 amino acids.

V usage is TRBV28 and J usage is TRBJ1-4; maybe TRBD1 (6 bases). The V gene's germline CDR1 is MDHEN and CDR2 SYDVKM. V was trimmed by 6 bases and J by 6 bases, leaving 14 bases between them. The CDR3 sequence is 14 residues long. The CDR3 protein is CASRVGGPDEKLFF. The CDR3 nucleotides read TGTGCCAGCAGGGTAGGGGGACCGGATGAAAAACTGTTTTTT.

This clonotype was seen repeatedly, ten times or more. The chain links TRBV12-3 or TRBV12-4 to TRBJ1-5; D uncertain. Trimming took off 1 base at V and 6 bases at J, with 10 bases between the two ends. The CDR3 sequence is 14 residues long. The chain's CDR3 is CASSLGFGAQPQHF. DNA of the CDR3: TGTGCCAGCAGTTTAGGATTTGGAGCTCAGCCCCAGCATTTT.

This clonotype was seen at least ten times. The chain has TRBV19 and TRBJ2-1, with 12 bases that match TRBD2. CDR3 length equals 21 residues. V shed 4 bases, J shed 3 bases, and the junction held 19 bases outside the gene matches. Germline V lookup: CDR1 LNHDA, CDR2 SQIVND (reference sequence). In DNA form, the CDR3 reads TGTGCCAGTAGTAGAAGATCCTGGGGGACTAGCGGGCCCGAAGGCTACAATGAGCAGTTCTTC. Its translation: CASSRRSWGTSGPEGYNEQFF.

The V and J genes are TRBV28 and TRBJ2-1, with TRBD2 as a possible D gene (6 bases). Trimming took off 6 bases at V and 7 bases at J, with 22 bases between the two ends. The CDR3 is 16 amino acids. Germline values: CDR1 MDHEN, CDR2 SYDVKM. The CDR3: CASRFSGTYKGNEQFF. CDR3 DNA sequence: TGTGCCAGCAGATTCTCCGGGACTTATAAGGGGAATGAGCAGTTCTTC.

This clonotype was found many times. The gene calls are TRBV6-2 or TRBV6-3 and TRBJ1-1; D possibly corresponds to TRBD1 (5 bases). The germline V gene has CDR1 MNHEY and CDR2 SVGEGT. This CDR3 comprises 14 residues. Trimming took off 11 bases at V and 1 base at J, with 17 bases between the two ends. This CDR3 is CAASRGVRNTEAFF. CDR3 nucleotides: TGTGCCGCAAGTCGGGGGGTCAGGAACACTGAAGCTTTCTTT.

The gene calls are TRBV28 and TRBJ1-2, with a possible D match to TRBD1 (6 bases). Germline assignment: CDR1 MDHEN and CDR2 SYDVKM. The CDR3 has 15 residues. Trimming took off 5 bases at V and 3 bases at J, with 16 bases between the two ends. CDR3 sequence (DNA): TGTGCCAGCAGTGGACGGGGTGGGGGCCACTATGGCTACACCTTC. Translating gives CASSGRGGGHYGYTF.

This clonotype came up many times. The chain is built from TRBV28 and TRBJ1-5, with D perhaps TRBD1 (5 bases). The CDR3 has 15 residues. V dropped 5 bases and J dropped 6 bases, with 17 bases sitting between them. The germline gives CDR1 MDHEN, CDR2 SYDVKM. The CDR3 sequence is CASSPGHHESQPQHF. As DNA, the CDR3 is TGTGCCAGCAGTCCCGGACACCATGAAAGTCAGCCCCAGCATTTT.

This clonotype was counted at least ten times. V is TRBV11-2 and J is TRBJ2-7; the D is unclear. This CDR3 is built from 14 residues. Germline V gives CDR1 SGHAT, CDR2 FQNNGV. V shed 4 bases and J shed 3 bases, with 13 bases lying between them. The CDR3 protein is CASSSYTGRYEQYF. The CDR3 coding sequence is TGTGCCAGCAGCTCCTACACTGGGCGCTACGAGCAGTACTTC.

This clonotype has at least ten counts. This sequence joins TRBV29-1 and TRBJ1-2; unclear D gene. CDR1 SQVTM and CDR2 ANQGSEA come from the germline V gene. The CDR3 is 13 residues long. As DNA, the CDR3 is TGCAGTCAATCAGTCCTCGGGCCGTATGGCTACACCTTC. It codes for CSQSVLGPYGYTF.